These 4 T cell receptor beta chains share one sample of origin, sequenced in a study of cytomegalovirus exposure and HLA in healthy donors. The protocol was immunoSEQ multiplex PCR, while the TCRdb copy is restricted to in-frame clones and leaves out a portion. The data contain fewer than 400,000 clones, 88% of them singletons. The specimen sequenced was PBMCs. Receptors were obtained from a man between 25 and 39 years old in good health and CMV-seronegative.

The genes are TRBV7-9 and TRBJ1-1; 8 positions agree with TRBD1. The V gene's germline CDR1 is SEHNR and CDR2 FQNEAQ (reference sequence). The J segment lost 4 bases and the V segment lost 3 bases, leaving 10 bases of the junction unmatched. The CDR3 runs 16 residues. DNA for the CDR3: TGTGCCAGCAGCTTTACCGGACAGGGAAGAGGCACTGAAGCTTTCTTT. This codes for CASSFTGQGRGTEAFF.

The chain uses TRBV4-3 and TRBJ2-1; 16 bases line up with TRBD2. The CDR3 contains 18 residues. J was trimmed by 6 bases and V by 3 bases; bases with no gene match: 8. Germline CDR1 is LGHNA and CDR2 is YSLEER. Here the CDR3 reads CASSHSPGLAGGVNEQFF. The CDR3 DNA sequence: TGCGCCAGCAGCCATTCGCCGGGACTAGCGGGGGGGGTCAATGAGCAGTTCTTC.

The rearrangement uses TRBV6-6 and TRBJ2-1, with D hard to call. Trimming pared 2 bases from V and 4 bases from J, leaving 9 bases between. CDR3 length: 14 amino acids. Germline CDR1 MNHNY, CDR2 SVGAGI (reference sequence). The CDR3 coding sequence is TGTGCCAGCAGTTACAGGCTAGTTTACAATGAGCAGTTCTTC. Its translation is CASSYRLVYNEQFF.

The CDR3 loop is CASSVLYEQYF. The CDR3 DNA is TGTGCCAGCAGCGTTCTATACGAGCAGTACTTC. The rearrangement joins TRBV2 to TRBJ2-7, with D hard to call. The CDR3 runs to 11 residues. Germline values: CDR1 SNHLY, CDR2 FYNNEI. V dropped 6 bases and J dropped 4 bases, with 7 bases sitting between them.